These 16 T cell receptor beta chains share one sample of origin, sequenced in a study of identical twins. TCRdb reprocessed the 5' RACE reads via MiXCR and lists one record per CDR3 protein. The sample yields approximately 600,000 distinct CDR3 sequences, roughly 6.6% seen once. The data were also submitted as part of a second study, on yellow fever vaccine responses in identical twins.

Sequencing was performed on PBMCs. These receptors were collected from a young woman in good health.

In its sample, this clonotype was seen a few times. The chain is built from TRBV20-1 and TRBJ1-2; the D gene is possibly TRBD1 (6 bases). Germline-derived CDR1 and CDR2 are DFQATT and SNEGSKA (reference sequence). This CDR3 contains 14 residues. V lost 4 bases and J 7 bases, leaving 19 bases between the germline ends. The CDR3 region is CSAIPGGLSFGYTF. The CDR3 DNA is TGCAGTGCTATACCCGGGGGGCTTAGTTTTGGCTACACCTTC.

This clonotype was counted a few times. The chain links TRBV20-1 to TRBJ1-2, with a weak D call TRBD1 (6 bases). The CDR3 runs 12 residues. Germline V gene lookup returns CDR1 DFQATT and CDR2 SNEGSKA (reference sequence). The V end lost 4 bases, the J end lost 4 bases, and 10 bases lay between the germline ends. The CDR3 is CSAKQGLYGYTF. The CDR3 DNA follows: TGCAGTGCTAAACAGGGACTCTATGGCTACACCTTC.

The chain employs TRBV27 and TRBJ2-7; weak D call: TRBD2 (5 bases). Between the trimmed V and J ends, which lost 0 bases and 3 bases, there was a span of 6 bases. There are 13 residues in the CDR3. CDR1 and CDR2 (germline): MNHEY, SMNVEV (reference sequence). In DNA form, the CDR3 reads TGTGCCAGCAGTTTATCCGCGGGCTACGAGCAGTACGTC. Amino acid sequence: CASSLSAGYEQYV.

There are a few counts of this clonotype. The rearrangement uses TRBV28 and TRBJ2-5; a possible D gene is TRBD2 (6 bases). The germline gives CDR1 MDHEN, CDR2 SYDVKM. The CDR3 consists of 12 residues. Trimming took off 6 bases at V and 5 bases at J, with 10 bases between the two ends. The CDR3 spells CASRWAGETQYF. The CDR3 DNA is TGTGCCAGCAGATGGGCGGGGGAGACCCAGTACTTC.

This clonotype occurred a few times. The chain recombines TRBV6-1 with TRBJ2-3; the D gene could be TRBD1 or TRBD2 (5 bases each). This CDR3 is built from 13 residues. The germline V and J ends were trimmed by 2 bases and 7 bases, with 10 bases remaining between them. Germline CDR1 is MNHNS and CDR2 is SASEGT. CDR3 sequence: CASSELEGNTQYF. The CDR3 DNA reads TGTGCCAGCAGTGAATTAGAGGGGAATACGCAGTATTTT.

The CDR3 reads CASSPPGRGSYEQYV. CDR3 coding DNA: TGTGCCAGCTCACCACCAGGCAGGGGGAGCTACGAGCAGTACGTC. The rearrangement joins TRBV18 to TRBJ2-7; 7 bases fit TRBD1. Germline values: CDR1 KGHSH, CDR2 LQKENI. The junction had 5 bases not matched to a gene; V was cut back by 0 bases and J by 3 bases. CDR3 length: 15 amino acids.

This clonotype turned up a few times. The chain has TRBV20-1 and TRBJ2-1, with 11 positions matching TRBD1. J gave up 10 bases and V 7 bases, and 12 bases lay outside the gene matches. This CDR3 has 14 residues. The germline V gene encodes CDR1 DFQATT and CDR2 SNEGSKA (reference sequence). CDR3 sequence: CSGTDRGQGGEQFF. CDR3 nucleotides: TGCAGTGGAACGGACAGGGGGCAGGGAGGCGAGCAGTTCTTC.

At least ten counts were recorded for this clonotype. Written as DNA, the CDR3 is TGCGCCAGCAGCTCGGTGACAGGTCTCTCTGGAAACACCATATATTTT. It yields the protein CASSSVTGLSGNTIYF. V gene TRBV5-1 combines with J gene TRBJ1-3, with D possibly TRBD1 on 6 matching bases. This CDR3 comprises 16 residues. Germline CDR1 is SGHRS and CDR2 is YFSETQ. The V and J ends lost 3 bases and 0 bases respectively, with 13 bases between them.

The chain employs TRBV20-1 and TRBJ1-5, with D possibly matching TRBD1 (6 bases). The V gene's germline CDR1 is DFQATT and CDR2 SNEGSKA (reference sequence). The V end was cut by 3 bases, the J end by 3 bases, with 9 bases between. CDR3 size: 13 residues. CDR3 region: CSASAGVNQPQHF. In DNA form, the CDR3 reads TGCAGTGCTAGCGCAGGGGTCAATCAGCCCCAGCATTTT.

This clonotype was observed a few times. This sequence joins TRBV28 and TRBJ2-2, with unresolved D. CDR1 is MDHEN and CDR2 is SYDVKM in the germline V gene. The CDR3 totals 13 residues. Trimming shortened V by 5 bases and J by 5 bases, and 9 bases separated the two germline ends. CDR3 coding DNA: TGTGCCAGCAGTCCCCCCTCGACCGGGGAGCTGTTTTTT. It specifies CASSPPSTGELFF.

The chain is built from TRBV7-7 and TRBJ2-3; 10 bases align to TRBD2. Germline trimming cut 4 bases from V and 5 bases from J; bases unmatched to any gene: 3. The CDR3 totals 14 residues. Germline V CDR1 and CDR2: SSHAT, FNYEAQ (reference sequence). The CDR3 sequence is CASSSRLAGDTQYF. Here the CDR3 DNA reads TGTGCCAGCAGCTCGAGACTAGCGGGAGATACGCAGTATTTT.

This clonotype has a count of ten or more. This chain joins TRBV11-3 and TRBJ2-7; D unclear. Trimming stripped 5 bases from V and 0 bases from J, with 8 bases between. This CDR3 spans 13 amino acids. Germline V gene sequence: CDR1 SGHNT, CDR2 YENEEA. CDR3 amino acids: CASSVRPSYEQYF. CDR3 coding DNA: TGTGCCAGCAGCGTCAGACCCTCCTACGAGCAGTACTTC.

This chain links TRBV27 with TRBJ2-7; a weak D match, TRBD1 (5 bases). CDR1 is MNHEY and CDR2 is SMNVEV in the germline V gene (reference sequence). V was trimmed by 2 bases and J by 4 bases, leaving 18 bases between them. The CDR3 runs to 16 residues. The CDR3 loop reads CASSLQGPLPLYEQYF. CDR3 nucleotides: TGTGCCAGCAGTTTACAGGGCCCGCTTCCTCTATACGAGCAGTACTTC.

This clonotype was observed a handful of times. V usage is TRBV7-9 and J usage is TRBJ2-7; 10 nucleotides match TRBD2. In germline, CDR1 is SEHNR, CDR2 FQNEAQ (reference sequence). With 2 bases clipped from V and 3 bases from J, the junction kept 4 bases outside the gene matches. The CDR3 length is 15 residues. Here the CDR3 reads CASSLLSSGSYEQYF. CDR3 sequence (DNA): TGTGCCAGCAGCTTACTTTCTAGCGGGAGCTACGAGCAGTACTTC. Variable domain in full (rest from reference TRBV7-9 and TRBJ2-7): DTGVSQNPRHKITKRGQNVTFRCDPISEHNRLYWYRQTLGQGPEFLTYFQNEAQLEKSRLLSDRFSAERPKGSFSTLEIQRTEQGDSAMYLCASSLLSSGSYEQYFGPGTRLTVT.

This clonotype has just a few counts. The chain uses TRBV24-1 and TRBJ2-1; D perhaps matches TRBD1 (7 bases). V gave up 2 bases and J gave up 7 bases, with 17 bases separating them. The CDR3 is 16 residues long. Per the germline V gene, CDR1 is KGHDR and CDR2 is SFDVKD. The CDR3 DNA follows: TGTGCCACCAGTGATTGGGGGGACAGCCCCGGTAATGAGCAGTTCTTC. Translated: CATSDWGDSPGNEQFF.

The chain is built from TRBV7-3 and TRBJ2-7; 10 bases are a match to TRBD2. J gave up 4 bases and V 5 bases, and 11 bases lay outside the gene matches. Germline lookup yields CDR1 SGHTA and CDR2 FQGTGA. The CDR3 runs 16 residues. CDR3 sequence: CASSPASGSSRYEQYF. The CDR3, as DNA: TGTGCCAGCAGCCCAGCTAGCGGGAGTAGTCGGTACGAGCAGTACTTC.